The clone carrying this T cell receptor beta chain was detected a few times. No antigen is known for it. The data derive from a study of beta chain features in type 1 diabetes. Study-wide points: All four CD4+ subsets of Type 1 diabetes patients contained TCRB CDR3s that were moderately but significantly shorter.

Trimming took 7 bases from V and 7 from J; bases not matched to a gene: 10. This CDR3 comprises 14 residues. Germline V gives CDR1 MNHEY, CDR2 SVGAGI. The whole isolated RNA underwent reverse transcription, so sequencing captured expressed TCRB transcripts. The table came from immunoSEQ multiplex PCR; TCRdb's copy has only in-frame clones and leaves some out. The sample records about 280,000 clones, approximately 16% being singletons. This TCR came from a man younger than 30 with type 1 diabetes. The chain is built from TRBV6-5 and TRBJ2-7; 10 bases line up with TRBD2. The sample consisted of naive CD4+ T cells from blood. In nucleotides, the CDR3 is TGTGCCAGCACCCGGCTAGCGGGAGTAAGTGAGCAGTACTTC. Translating it yields CASTRLAGVSEQYF.